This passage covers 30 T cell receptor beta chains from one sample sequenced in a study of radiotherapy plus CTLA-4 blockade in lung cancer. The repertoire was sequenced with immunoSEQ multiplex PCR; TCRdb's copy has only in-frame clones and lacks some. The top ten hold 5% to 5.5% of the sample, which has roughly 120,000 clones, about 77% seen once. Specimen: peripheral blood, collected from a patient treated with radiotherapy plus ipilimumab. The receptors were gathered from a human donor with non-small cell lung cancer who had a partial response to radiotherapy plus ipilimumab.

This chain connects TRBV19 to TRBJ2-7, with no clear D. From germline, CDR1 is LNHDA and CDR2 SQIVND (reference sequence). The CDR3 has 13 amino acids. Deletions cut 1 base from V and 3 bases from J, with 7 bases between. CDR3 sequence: CASSIGPDYEQYV. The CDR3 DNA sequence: TGTGCCAGTAGTATAGGCCCGGACTACGAGCAGTACGTC.

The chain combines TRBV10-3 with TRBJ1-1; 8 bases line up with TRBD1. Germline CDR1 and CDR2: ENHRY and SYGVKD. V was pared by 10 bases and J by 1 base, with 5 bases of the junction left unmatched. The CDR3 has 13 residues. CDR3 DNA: TGTGCCACCCGAGGACAGGGGAACACTGAAGCTTTCTTT. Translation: CATRGQGNTEAFF.

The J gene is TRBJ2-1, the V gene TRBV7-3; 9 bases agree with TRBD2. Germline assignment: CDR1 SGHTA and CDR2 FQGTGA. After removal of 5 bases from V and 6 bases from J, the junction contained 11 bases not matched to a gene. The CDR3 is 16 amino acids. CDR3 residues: CASSTEAGGGSNEQFF. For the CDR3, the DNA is TGTGCCAGCAGCACCGAAGCGGGGGGAGGGAGCAATGAGCAGTTCTTC.

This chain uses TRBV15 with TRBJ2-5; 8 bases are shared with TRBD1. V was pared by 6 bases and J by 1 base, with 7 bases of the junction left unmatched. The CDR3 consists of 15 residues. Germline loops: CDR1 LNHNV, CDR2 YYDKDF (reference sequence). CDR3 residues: CATRSTGEFQETQYF. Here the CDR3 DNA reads TGTGCCACCAGGTCGACAGGGGAATTCCAAGAGACCCAGTACTTC. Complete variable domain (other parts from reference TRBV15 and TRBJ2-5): DAMVIQNPRYQVTQFGKPVTLSCSQTLNHNVMYWYQQKSSQAPKLLFHYYDKDFNNEADTPDNFQSRRPNTSFCFLDIRSPGLGDTAMYLCATRSTGEFQETQYFGPGTRLLVL.

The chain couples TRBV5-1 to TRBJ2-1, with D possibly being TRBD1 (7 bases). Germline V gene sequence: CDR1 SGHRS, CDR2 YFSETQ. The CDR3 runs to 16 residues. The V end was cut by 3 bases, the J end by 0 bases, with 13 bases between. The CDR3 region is CASSSPQGGSYNEQFF. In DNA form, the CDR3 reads TGCGCCAGCAGCTCCCCCCAGGGGGGCTCCTACAATGAGCAGTTCTTC.

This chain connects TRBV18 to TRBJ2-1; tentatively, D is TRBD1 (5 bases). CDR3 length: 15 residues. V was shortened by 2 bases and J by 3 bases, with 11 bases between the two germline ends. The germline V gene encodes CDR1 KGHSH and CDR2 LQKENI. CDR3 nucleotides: TGTGCCAGCTCACCATCGCGGACAAACTACAATGAGCAGTTCTTC. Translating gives CASSPSRTNYNEQFF. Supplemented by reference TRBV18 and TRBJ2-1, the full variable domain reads NAGVMQNPRHLVRRRGQEARLRCSPMKGHSHVYWYRQLPEEGLKFMVYLQKENIIDESGMPKERFSAEFPKEGPSILRIQQVVRGDSAAYFCASSPSRTNYNEQFFGPGTRLTVL.

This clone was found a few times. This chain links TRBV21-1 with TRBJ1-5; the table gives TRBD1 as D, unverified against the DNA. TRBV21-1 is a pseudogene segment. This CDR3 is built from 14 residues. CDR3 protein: CASRQSYSNQPQHF. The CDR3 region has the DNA TGTGCCAGCCGACAGTCGTATAGCAATCAGCCCCAGCATTTT.

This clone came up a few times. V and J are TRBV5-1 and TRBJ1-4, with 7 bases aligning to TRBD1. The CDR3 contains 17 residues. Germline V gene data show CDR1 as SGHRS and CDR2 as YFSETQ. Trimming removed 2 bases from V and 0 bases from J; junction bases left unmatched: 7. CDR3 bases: TGCGCCAGCAGCTTTGACAGGGACGATGCAACTAATGAAAAACTGTTTTTT. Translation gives CASSFDRDDATNEKLFF.

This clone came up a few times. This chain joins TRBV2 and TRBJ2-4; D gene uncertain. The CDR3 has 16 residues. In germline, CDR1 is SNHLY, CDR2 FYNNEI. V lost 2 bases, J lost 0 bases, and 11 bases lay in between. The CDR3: CASSESRSLAKNIQYF. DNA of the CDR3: TGTGCCAGCAGTGAATCCAGGTCTCTAGCCAAAAACATTCAGTACTTC.

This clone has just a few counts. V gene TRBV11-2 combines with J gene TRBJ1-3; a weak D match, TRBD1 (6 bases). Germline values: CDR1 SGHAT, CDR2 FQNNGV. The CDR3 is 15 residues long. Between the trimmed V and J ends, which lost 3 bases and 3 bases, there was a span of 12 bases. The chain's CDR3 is CASSFPGHGGNTIYF. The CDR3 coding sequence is TGTGCCAGCAGCTTCCCGGGACACGGTGGAAACACCATATATTTT.

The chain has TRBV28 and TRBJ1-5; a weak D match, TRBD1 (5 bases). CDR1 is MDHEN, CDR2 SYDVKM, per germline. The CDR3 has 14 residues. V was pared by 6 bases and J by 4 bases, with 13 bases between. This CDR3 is CASRGGLGNQPQHF. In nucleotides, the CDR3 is TGTGCCAGCAGGGGGGGTTTGGGTAATCAGCCCCAGCATTTT.

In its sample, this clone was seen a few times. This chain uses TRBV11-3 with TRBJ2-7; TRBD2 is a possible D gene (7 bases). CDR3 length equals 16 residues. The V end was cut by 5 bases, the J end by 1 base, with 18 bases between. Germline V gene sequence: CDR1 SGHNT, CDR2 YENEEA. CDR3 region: CASSPGGGSMSYEQYF. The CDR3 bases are TGTGCCAGCAGCCCGGGGGGCGGGAGTATGTCCTACGAGCAGTACTTC.

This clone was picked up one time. The CDR3 here is CASSTMTGVLNQPQHF. The CDR3 DNA follows: TGTGCCAGTAGTACAATGACAGGGGTCCTAAATCAGCCCCAGCATTTT. This chain connects TRBV19 to TRBJ1-5; 8 nucleotides align to TRBD1. The CDR3 extends over 16 amino acids. V shed 4 bases and J 4 bases; nucleotides not matched to a gene: 9. Germline V gives CDR1 LNHDA, CDR2 SQIVND (reference sequence).

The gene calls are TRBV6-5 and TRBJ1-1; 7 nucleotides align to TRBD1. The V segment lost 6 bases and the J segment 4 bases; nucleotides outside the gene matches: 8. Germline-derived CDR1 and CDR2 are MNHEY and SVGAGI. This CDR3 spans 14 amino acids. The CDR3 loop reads CASRTGLRGTEAFF. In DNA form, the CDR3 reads TGTGCCAGCAGGACAGGGCTCCGGGGCACTGAAGCTTTCTTT.

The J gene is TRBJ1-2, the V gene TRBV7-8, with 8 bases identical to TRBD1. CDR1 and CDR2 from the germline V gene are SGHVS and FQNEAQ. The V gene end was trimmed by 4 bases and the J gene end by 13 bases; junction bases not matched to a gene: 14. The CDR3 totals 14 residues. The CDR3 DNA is TGTGCCAGCAGCTCCAGACAGGGGTGGCCCCAGTTCACCTTC. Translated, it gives CASSSRQGWPQFTF.

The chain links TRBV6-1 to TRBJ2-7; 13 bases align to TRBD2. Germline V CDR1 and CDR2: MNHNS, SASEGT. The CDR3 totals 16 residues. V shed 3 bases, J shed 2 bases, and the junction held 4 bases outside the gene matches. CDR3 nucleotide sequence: TGTGCCAGCAGTGACCCGGGACTAGCGGGGACCTACGAGCAGTACTTC. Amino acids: CASSDPGLAGTYEQYF.

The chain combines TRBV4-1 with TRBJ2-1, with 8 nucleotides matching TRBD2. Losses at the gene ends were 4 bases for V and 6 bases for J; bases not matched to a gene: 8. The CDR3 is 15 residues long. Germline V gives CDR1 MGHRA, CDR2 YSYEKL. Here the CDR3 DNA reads TGCGCCAGCAGCCCTGGCGGGGGGCGCATCAATGAGCAGTTCTTC. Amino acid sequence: CASSPGGGRINEQFF.

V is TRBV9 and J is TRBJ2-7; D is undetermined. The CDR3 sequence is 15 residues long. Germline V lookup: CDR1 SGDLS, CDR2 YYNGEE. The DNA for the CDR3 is TGTGCCAGCAGCGTAGGCACTAACCCCTCCGACGAGCAGTACGTC. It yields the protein CASSVGTNPSDEQYV.

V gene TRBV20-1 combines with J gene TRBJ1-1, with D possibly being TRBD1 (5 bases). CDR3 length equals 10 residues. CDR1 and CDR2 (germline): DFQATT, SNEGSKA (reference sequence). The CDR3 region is CSCGTREAFF. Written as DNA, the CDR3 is TGCAGCTGCGGGACCAGGGAAGCTTTCTTT.

The CDR3 DNA follows: TGTGCCAGCTCACCCAGTAGCGGGACTGAGCAGTACTTC. Translation: CASSPSSGTEQYF. The chain couples TRBV18 to TRBJ2-7; 8 bases are a match to TRBD2. V lost 3 bases and J lost 7; bases outside the gene matches: 5. Germline values: CDR1 KGHSH, CDR2 LQKENI. The CDR3 spans 13 residues.

CDR3 loop: CASSSRLAHNSGANVLTF. The DNA of the CDR3 is TGTGCCAGCAGCTCCCGGCTAGCGCATAACTCTGGGGCCAACGTCCTGACTTTC. This chain connects TRBV28 to TRBJ2-6; weak D call: TRBD2 (6 bases). From germline, CDR1 is MDHEN and CDR2 SYDVKM. There are 18 residues in the CDR3. V lost 6 bases to trimming and J lost 0 bases, with 18 bases between them.

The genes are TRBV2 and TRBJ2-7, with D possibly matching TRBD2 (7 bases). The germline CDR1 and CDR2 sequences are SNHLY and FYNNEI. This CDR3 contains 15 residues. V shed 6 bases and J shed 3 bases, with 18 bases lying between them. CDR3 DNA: TGTGCCAGCAGGTCCGTGGGCGGGGGCTACTACGAGCAGTACTTC. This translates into CASRSVGGGYYEQYF.

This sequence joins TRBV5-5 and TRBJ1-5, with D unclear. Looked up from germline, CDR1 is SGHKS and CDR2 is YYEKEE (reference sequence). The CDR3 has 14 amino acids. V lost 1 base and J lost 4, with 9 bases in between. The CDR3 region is CASSLYQANQPQHF. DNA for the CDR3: TGTGCCAGCAGCTTGTATCAGGCAAATCAGCCCCAGCATTTT.

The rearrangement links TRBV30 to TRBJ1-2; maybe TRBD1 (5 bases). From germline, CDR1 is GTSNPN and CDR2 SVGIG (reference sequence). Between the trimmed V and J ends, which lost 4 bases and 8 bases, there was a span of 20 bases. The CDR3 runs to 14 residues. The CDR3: CAWTAGPEGEGYTF. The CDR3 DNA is TGTGCCTGGACTGCGGGGCCCGAGGGTGAGGGCTACACCTTC.

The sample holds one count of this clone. CDR3 sequence reads: CASKSHQGAGQPQHF. In DNA, the CDR3 is TGTGCCAGTAAATCACATCAGGGGGCAGGTCAGCCCCAGCATTTT. This chain uses TRBV19 with TRBJ1-5; 8 positions match TRBD1. Germline CDR1 reads LNHDA; CDR2 reads SQIVND (reference sequence). V dropped 7 bases and J dropped 6; count of bases not matched to a gene: 11. This CDR3 comprises 15 residues.

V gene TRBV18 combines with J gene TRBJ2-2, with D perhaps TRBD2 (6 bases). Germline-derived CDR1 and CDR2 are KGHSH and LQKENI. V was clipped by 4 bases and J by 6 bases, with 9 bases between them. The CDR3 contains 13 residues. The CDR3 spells CASSQRDSGELFF. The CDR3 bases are TGTGCCAGCTCACAACGGGACTCCGGGGAGCTGTTTTTT.

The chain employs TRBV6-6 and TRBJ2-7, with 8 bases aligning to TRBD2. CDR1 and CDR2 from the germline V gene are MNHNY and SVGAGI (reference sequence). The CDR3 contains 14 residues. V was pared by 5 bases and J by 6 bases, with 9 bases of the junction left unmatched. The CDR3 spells CASSLLGLAPEQYV. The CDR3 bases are TGTGCCAGCAGTCTCCTAGGACTAGCACCCGAGCAGTACGTC.

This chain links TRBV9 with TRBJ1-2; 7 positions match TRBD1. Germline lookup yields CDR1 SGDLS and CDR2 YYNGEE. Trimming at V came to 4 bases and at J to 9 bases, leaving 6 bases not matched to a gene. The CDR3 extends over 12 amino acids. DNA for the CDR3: TGTGCCAGCAGCCTCCGGGACAGTAGCTACACCTTC. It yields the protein CASSLRDSSYTF.

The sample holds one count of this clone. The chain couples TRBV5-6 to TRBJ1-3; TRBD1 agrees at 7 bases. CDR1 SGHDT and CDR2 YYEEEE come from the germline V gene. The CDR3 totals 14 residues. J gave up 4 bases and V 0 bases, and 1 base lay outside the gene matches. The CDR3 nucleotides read TGTGCCAGCAGCTTGGTAGGGGGCGGAAACACCATATATTTT. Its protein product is CASSLVGGGNTIYF.

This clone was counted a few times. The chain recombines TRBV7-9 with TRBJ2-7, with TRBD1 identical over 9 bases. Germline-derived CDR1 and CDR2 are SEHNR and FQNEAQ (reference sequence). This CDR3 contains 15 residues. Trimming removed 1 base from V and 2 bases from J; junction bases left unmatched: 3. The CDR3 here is CASSLGQGVPYEQYF. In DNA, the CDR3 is TGTGCCAGCAGCTTAGGACAGGGGGTCCCCTACGAGCAGTACTTC.